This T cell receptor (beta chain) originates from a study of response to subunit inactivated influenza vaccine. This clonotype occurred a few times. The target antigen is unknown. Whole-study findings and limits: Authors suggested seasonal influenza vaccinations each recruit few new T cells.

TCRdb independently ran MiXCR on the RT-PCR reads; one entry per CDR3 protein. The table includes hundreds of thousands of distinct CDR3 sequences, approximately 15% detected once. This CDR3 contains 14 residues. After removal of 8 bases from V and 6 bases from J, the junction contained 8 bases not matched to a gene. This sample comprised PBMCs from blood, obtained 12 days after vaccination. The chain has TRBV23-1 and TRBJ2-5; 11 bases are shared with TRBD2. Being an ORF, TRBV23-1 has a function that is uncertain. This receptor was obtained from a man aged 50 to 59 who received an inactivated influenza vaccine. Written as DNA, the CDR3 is TGCGCCAGCGGTGGGACTAGCGGATGGAAGACCCAGTACTTC. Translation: CASGGTSGWKTQYF.